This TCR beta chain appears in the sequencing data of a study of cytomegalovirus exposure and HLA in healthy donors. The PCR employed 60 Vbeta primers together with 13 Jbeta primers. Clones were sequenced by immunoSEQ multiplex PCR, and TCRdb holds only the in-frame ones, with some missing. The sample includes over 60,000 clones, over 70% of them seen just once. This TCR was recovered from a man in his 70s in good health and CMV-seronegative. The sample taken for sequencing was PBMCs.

The CDR3 DNA reads TGTGCCAGTAGTACTACAGGGAACTCTGGGGCCAACGTCCTGACTTTC. Its protein product is CASSTTGNSGANVLTF. The chain is built from TRBV19 and TRBJ2-6; perhaps TRBD1 as D (6 bases). CDR1 is LNHDA and CDR2 is SQIVND in the germline V gene (reference sequence). This CDR3 region has 16 residues. V was trimmed by 4 bases and J by 0 bases, leaving 10 bases between them.